These 26 T cell receptor beta chains were all obtained from the same sample, sequenced in a study of neoadjuvant anti-PD-1 for oral cavity cancer. Profiled with immunoSEQ multiplex PCR; TCRdb holds only in-frame clones, not every one. This table has over 65,000 clones, 70% to 90% appearing once. Time point noted: after neoadjuvant nivolumab, at surgical resection. This sample comprised PBMCs, obtained after nivolumab (anti-PD-1) treatment. The receptors here all came from a person aged 40 to 85 with oral cavity squamous cell carcinoma.

As to this clone: The sample holds other DNA sequences that translate to the same CDR3. CDR3 region: CASSPDRVNEQFF. CDR3 bases: TGTGCCAGCAGTCCGGACAGGGTTAATGAGCAGTTCTTC. V gene TRBV2 combines with J gene TRBJ2-1, with 8 bases lining up with TRBD1. With 5 bases clipped from V and 7 bases from J, the junction kept 4 bases outside the gene matches. Germline lookup yields CDR1 SNHLY and CDR2 FYNNEI. The CDR3 loop spans 13 amino acids.

V usage is TRBV5-1 and J usage is TRBJ2-2, with D perhaps assigned TRBD1 or TRBD2 (5 bases each). In germline, CDR1 is SGHRS, CDR2 YFSETQ. The V gene lost 7 bases and the J gene lost 0 bases, with 19 bases spanning the gap. CDR3 length equals 17 residues. CDR3 region: CASSRGTQASNTGELFF. CDR3 in DNA: TGCGCCAGCTCCCGGGGAACACAGGCTTCGAACACCGGGGAGCTGTTTTTT.

The chain recombines TRBV6-1 with TRBJ2-7; 14 nucleotides match TRBD2. Trimming at V came to 5 bases and at J to 7 bases, leaving 4 bases not matched to a gene. Germline values: CDR1 MNHNS, CDR2 SASEGT. This CDR3 is built from 14 residues. The CDR3 DNA reads as TGTGCCAGCAGTCGACTAGCGGGAGGGAGGGAGCAGTACTTC. Amino acids: CASSRLAGGREQYF.

The rearrangement uses TRBV7-2 and TRBJ2-7; TRBD1 aligns across 10 bases. The CDR3 loop spans 15 amino acids. V shed 5 bases and J 4 bases; nucleotides not matched to a gene: 8. Per the germline V gene, CDR1 is SGHTA and CDR2 is FQGNSA. The CDR3 sequence is CASSRVGTGEYEQYF. The CDR3 DNA is TGTGCCAGCAGCCGAGTCGGGACAGGGGAATACGAGCAGTACTTC. Full variable domain (rest looked up from reference TRBV7-2 and TRBJ2-7): GAGVSQSPSNKVTEKGKDVELRCDPISGHTALYWYRQSLGQGLEFLIYFQGNSAPDKSGLPSDRFSAERTGGSVSTLTIQRTQQEDSAVYLCASSRVGTGEYEQYFGPGTRLTVT.

The gene calls are TRBV6-1 and TRBJ1-3, with TRBD1 matching 7 bases. The trim removed 4 bases at V and 0 bases at J, leaving 6 bases unmatched. CDR1 is MNHNS and CDR2 is SASEGT in the germline V gene. This CDR3 has 16 amino acids. CDR3 coding DNA: TGTGCCAGCAGTGCGACCAGGGGGATCTCTGGAAACACCATATATTTT. Translating it yields CASSATRGISGNTIYF.

The chain combines TRBV19 with TRBJ1-5, with TRBD1 matching 10 bases. Losses at the gene ends were 8 bases for V and 7 bases for J; bases not matched to a gene: 5. This CDR3 is 13 amino acids long. The germline CDR1 and CDR2 sequences are LNHDA and SQIVND (reference sequence). CDR3 region: CASGTGVQQPQHF. CDR3 coding DNA: TGTGCCAGTGGGACAGGGGTACAACAGCCCCAGCATTTT. The full variable domain, completed using reference TRBV19 and TRBJ1-5, is DGGITQSPKYLFRKEGQNVTLSCEQNLNHDAMYWYRQDPGQGLRLIYYSQIVNDFQKGDIAEGYSVSREKKESFPLTVTSAQKNPTAFYLCASGTGVQQPQHFGDGTRLSIL.

This clone was counted only a few times. CDR3 protein: CASALDYQPQHF. The DNA of the CDR3 is TGTGCTAGTGCCCTGGACTATCAGCCCCAGCATTTT. The chain combines TRBV12-5 with TRBJ1-5; no clear D. Trimming left V 7 bases short and J 5 bases short, with 9 bases between. In germline, CDR1 is LGHNT, CDR2 FRNRAP. There are 12 residues in the CDR3. The variable domain in full, with the rest retrieved from reference TRBV12-5 and TRBJ1-5, is DARVTQTPRHKVTEMGQEVTMRCQPILGHNTVFWYRQTMMQGLELLAYFRNRAPLDDSGMPKDRFSAEMPDATLATLKIQPSEPRDSAVYFCASALDYQPQHFGDGTRLSIL.

Regarding this clone: This specimen includes other DNA sequences encoding the same CDR3. The chain carries TRBV11-2 and TRBJ1-4; no clear D gene. CDR1 SGHAT and CDR2 FQNNGV come from the germline V gene. There are 13 residues in the CDR3. V lost 1 base and J 5 bases, leaving 5 bases between the germline ends. This chain's CDR3 is CASSLVINEKLFF. The CDR3 DNA is TGTGCCAGCAGCTTAGTAATAAATGAAAAACTGTTTTTT.

The gene calls are TRBV6-6 and TRBJ2-4; 7 bases line up with TRBD2. The ends lost 6 bases at V and 3 bases at J; junction bases unmatched: 5. CDR1 and CDR2 from the germline V gene are MNHNY and SVGAGI (reference sequence). The CDR3 spans 14 residues. The DNA of the CDR3 is TGTGCCAGCAGGGCGGGAGTGGGCAAAAACATTCAGTACTTC. Translating gives CASRAGVGKNIQYF.

The chain joins TRBV19 to TRBJ1-5, with D uncertain. CDR3 length: 16 residues. Germline values: CDR1 LNHDA, CDR2 SQIVND (reference sequence). Trimming took off 3 bases at V and 4 bases at J, with 16 bases between the two ends. The CDR3 region has the DNA TGTGCCAGTAGTATCAGGAACAACTTAGCAAATCAGCCCCAGCATTTT. Encoded protein: CASSIRNNLANQPQHF.

V is TRBV2 and J is TRBJ2-7, with D hard to call. The V end lost 4 bases, the J end lost 4 bases, and 5 bases lay between the germline ends. Germline loops: CDR1 SNHLY, CDR2 FYNNEI. The CDR3 length is 11 residues. CDR3 residues: CASSGGYEQYF. The CDR3 bases are TGTGCCAGCAGTGGTGGGTACGAGCAGTACTTC. Drawing the rest from reference TRBV2 and TRBJ2-7, the complete variable domain is EPEVTQTPSHQVTQMGQEVILRCVPISNHLYFYWYRQILGQKVEFLVSFYNNEISEKSEIFDDQFSVERPDGSNFTLKIRSTKLEDSAMYFCASSGGYEQYFGPGTRLTVT.

In its sample, this clone was seen a few times. The chain uses TRBV27 and TRBJ1-2; D is possibly TRBD1 (5 bases). V was cut by 2 bases and J by 6 bases, with 13 bases left in between. The germline gives CDR1 MNHEY, CDR2 SMNVEV (reference sequence). This CDR3 region has 14 residues. The CDR3 here is CASSLVGGGNGYTF. For the CDR3, the DNA is TGTGCCAGCAGTTTAGTGGGGGGAGGAAATGGCTACACCTTC.

This clone was recorded once. The J gene is TRBJ2-1, the V gene TRBV6-5; D may be TRBD1 (5 bases). From germline, CDR1 is MNHEY and CDR2 SVGAGI. The CDR3 sequence is 15 residues long. Trimming took off 7 bases at V and 0 bases at J, with 13 bases between the two ends. This chain's CDR3 is CASTTGKVSYNEQFF. In DNA, the CDR3 is TGTGCCAGCACCACAGGCAAAGTCTCCTACAATGAGCAGTTCTTC.

The CDR3 nucleotides are TGTGCCTGGGGGGGTAGTAGGGCCGTCGAGCAGTTCTTC. It codes for CAWGGSRAVEQFF. The rearrangement uses TRBV30 and TRBJ2-1; D tentatively fits TRBD1 or TRBD2 (5 bases each). This CDR3 has 13 residues. CDR1 is GTSNPN and CDR2 is SVGIG in the germline V gene (reference sequence). V lost 5 bases, J lost 10 bases, and 18 bases lay in between.

In this sample, this clone turned up once. The genes are TRBV10-3 and TRBJ2-7; D may be TRBD2 (5 bases). This CDR3 contains 16 residues. Germline CDR1 ENHRY, CDR2 SYGVKD. V lost 6 bases, J lost 2 bases, and 20 bases lay in between. The CDR3 DNA reads as TGTGCCATCAGCCACGAGGGCTCCCTTGATACCTACGAGCAGTACTTC. Amino acids: CAISHEGSLDTYEQYF.

This chain joins TRBV19 and TRBJ2-3; 12 bases line up with TRBD2. The length of the CDR3 is 18 residues. The germline gives CDR1 LNHDA, CDR2 SQIVND (reference sequence). The ends lost 4 bases at V and 2 bases at J; junction bases unmatched: 10. The chain's CDR3 is CASSRGTGTSGFTDTQYF. DNA of the CDR3: TGTGCCAGTAGTAGGGGCACCGGGACTAGCGGGTTCACAGATACGCAGTATTTT.

The chain has TRBV29-1 and TRBJ2-1; weak D call: TRBD1 (5 bases). Germline CDR1 is SQVTM and CDR2 is ANQGSEA. The CDR3 totals 11 residues. V gave up 7 bases and J gave up 5 bases, with 9 bases separating them. The CDR3 nucleotides are TGCAGCGGTACAGGCAACAATGAGCAGTTCTTC. Protein: CSGTGNNEQFF.

The chain uses TRBV19 and TRBJ1-1; D remains unclear. Germline V gene sequence: CDR1 LNHDA, CDR2 SQIVND (reference sequence). Trimming stripped 7 bases from V and 1 base from J, with 13 bases between. The CDR3 runs 14 residues. The CDR3 reads CASNIGHSNTEAFF. The CDR3 DNA reads as TGTGCCAGTAATATCGGCCATTCGAACACTGAAGCTTTCTTT.

The genes are TRBV5-6 and TRBJ1-4; D unclear. The length of the CDR3 is 15 residues. The germline gives CDR1 SGHDT, CDR2 YYEEEE. The V and J ends lost 0 bases and 1 base respectively, with 7 bases between them. The CDR3 region has the DNA TGTGCCAGCAGCTTGGAGGCAGGAACTAATGAAAAACTGTTTTTT. It codes for CASSLEAGTNEKLFF.

The chain recombines TRBV5-4 with TRBJ2-5; 13 bases agree with TRBD2. V lost 3 bases to trimming and J lost 1 base; unmatched junction nucleotides: 15. The V gene's germline CDR1 is SGHNT and CDR2 YYREEE (reference sequence). The CDR3 extends over 20 amino acids. The CDR3 sequence: CASSSTRGPGLAGAQETQYF. The CDR3 DNA follows: TGTGCCAGCAGCTCTACGCGGGGGCCTGGACTAGCGGGAGCCCAAGAGACCCAGTACTTC.

The genes are TRBV7-8 and TRBJ2-7; TRBD1 matches 7 bases. This CDR3 comprises 16 residues. Trimming cost V 1 base and J 3 bases; bases outside gene matches: 9. The germline CDR1 and CDR2 sequences are SGHVS and FQNEAQ. CDR3 bases: TGTGCCAGCAGCTTAGGTTCCGGGACAGCCTACTACGAGCAGTACTTC. It yields the protein CASSLGSGTAYYEQYF.

The chain has TRBV6-1 and TRBJ1-1; possible D gene TRBD1, 5 bases. Germline-derived CDR1 and CDR2 are MNHNS and SASEGT. With 1 base removed from V and 2 bases from J, the gap between germline ends came to 14 bases. The CDR3 covers 16 residues. The CDR3 nucleotides are TGTGCCAGCAGTGAAGTTCCCGGGGACCCAAACACTGAAGCTTTCTTT. This encodes CASSEVPGDPNTEAFF.

This clone was detected only a few times. The sample contains more than one DNA sequence encoding this CDR3. This rearrangement joins TRBV9 to TRBJ2-3; 7 nucleotides agree with TRBD2. The length of the CDR3 is 14 residues. V lost 0 bases and J lost 5; bases outside the gene matches: 3. CDR1 is SGDLS and CDR2 is YYNGEE in the germline V gene. Written as DNA, the CDR3 is TGTGCCAGCAGCGTAGATGGCGGGAGAGATACGCAGTATTTT. Protein product: CASSVDGGRDTQYF.

This clone was recorded once. This sequence joins TRBV10-3 and TRBJ2-7; 9 positions agree with TRBD2. This CDR3 region has 15 residues. V was clipped by 8 bases and J by 5 bases; unmatched bases: 13. CDR1 and CDR2 from the germline V gene are ENHRY and SYGVKD. CDR3 sequence: CAIAGASGIWNEQYF. The CDR3, as DNA: TGTGCCATCGCGGGGGCTAGCGGGATTTGGAACGAGCAGTACTTC.

The chain employs TRBV10-3 and TRBJ1-2; D possibly corresponds to TRBD1 (6 bases). The CDR3 totals 13 residues. Germline assignment: CDR1 ENHRY and CDR2 SYGVKD. V lost 2 bases, J lost 3 bases, and 7 bases lay in between. CDR3 nucleotide sequence: TGTGCCATCAGTGAGGACAGGTACTATGGCTACACCTTC. Protein sequence: CAISEDRYYGYTF.

This rearrangement joins TRBV2 to TRBJ1-4; 7 nucleotides line up with TRBD1. The CDR3 runs to 12 residues. Germline CDR1 SNHLY, CDR2 FYNNEI. V lost 6 bases and J lost 8; bases outside the gene matches: 3. In nucleotides, the CDR3 is TGTGCCAGCAGGGGGACAGCAGAAAAACTGTTTTTT. Protein product: CASRGTAEKLFF.